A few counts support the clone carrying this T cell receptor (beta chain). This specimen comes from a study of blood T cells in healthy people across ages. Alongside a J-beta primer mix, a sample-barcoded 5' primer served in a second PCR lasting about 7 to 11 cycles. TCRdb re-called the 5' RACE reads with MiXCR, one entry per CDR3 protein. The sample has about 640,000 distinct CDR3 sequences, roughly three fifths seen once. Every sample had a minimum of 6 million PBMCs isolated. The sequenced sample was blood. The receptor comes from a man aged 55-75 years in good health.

CDR3 DNA sequence: TGTGCCAGCAGCCGAGGGGCAGGAACGGGTAGCAATCAGCCCCAGCATTTT. It translates to CASSRGAGTGSNQPQHF. This chain links TRBV3-1 with TRBJ1-5; D perhaps matches TRBD1 (5 bases). Germline values: CDR1 LGHDT, CDR2 YNNKEL (reference sequence). The CDR3 contains 17 residues. V lost 4 bases and J lost 0, with 16 bases in between.